This TCR beta chain was sequenced in a study of T cell repertoires in aging, cancer and after chemotherapy. The V segment lost 3 bases and the J segment 7 bases; nucleotides outside the gene matches: 4. This CDR3 is built from 16 residues. Per germline, CDR1 SGHTA and CDR2 FQGNSA. Multiplex touch-down PCR with TRB-A/B primers amplified rearranged V-D-J TRB sequences. TCRdb ran MiXCR on the multiplex PCR reads and lists one entry per CDR3 protein. Found here are 3,000 to 3,500 distinct CDR3 sequences, under 45% of them singletons; the top ten hold about 5.7%. TCR beta rearrangements were amplified from peripheral blood genomic DNA.

The sample taken for sequencing was blood. The clonotype was recovered from a human donor with a solid tumor. The rearrangement joins TRBV7-2 to TRBJ2-1; 15 nucleotides agree with TRBD2. As DNA, the CDR3 is TGTGCCAGCAGCTTTTTCGGGACTAGCGGGAGGAATGAGCAGTTCTTC. Translated, it gives CASSFFGTSGRNEQFF.